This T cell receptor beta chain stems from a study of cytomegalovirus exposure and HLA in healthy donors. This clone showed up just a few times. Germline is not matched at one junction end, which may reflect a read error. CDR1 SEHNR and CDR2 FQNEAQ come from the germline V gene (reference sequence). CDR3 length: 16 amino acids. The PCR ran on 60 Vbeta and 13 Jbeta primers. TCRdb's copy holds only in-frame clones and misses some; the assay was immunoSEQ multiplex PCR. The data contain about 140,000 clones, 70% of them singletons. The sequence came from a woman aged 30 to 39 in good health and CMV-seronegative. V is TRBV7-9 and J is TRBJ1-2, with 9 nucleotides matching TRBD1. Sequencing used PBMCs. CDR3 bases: TGTTCCAGCAGCTCAACCTACCGGGACAGGGCTATCCGCTACACCTTC. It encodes CSSSSTYRDRAIRYTF. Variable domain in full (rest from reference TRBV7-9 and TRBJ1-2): DTGVSQNPRHKITKRGQNVTFRCDPISEHNRLYWYRQTLGQGPEFLTYFQNEAQLEKSRLLSDRFSAERPKGSFSTLEIQRTEQGDSAMYLCSSSSTYRDRAIRYTFGSGTRLTVV.